Given below is one T cell receptor (beta chain) in context. TCRdb's table, derived via immunoSEQ multiplex PCR, lists solely in-frame clones and lacks some. Here the sample spans 250,000 to 300,000 clones, about 82% being singletons. The source of the sample is a study of blood T cell repertoires in COVID-19. Study in general: COVID-19 samples from acute and convalescent phases originated in the United States, Italy and Spain. Sources were T cells, B-cell-depleted T cells, or PBMCs; the material itself was cDNA or gDNA.

Germline lookup yields CDR1 KGHSH and CDR2 LQKENI. V was pared by 2 bases and J by 9 bases, with 14 bases between. This CDR3 has 15 amino acids. The sample comprised peripheral blood. The chain combines TRBV18 with TRBJ1-6; tentative D call: TRBD1 (5 bases). The TCR comes from a man aged 45-65 years with active or convalescent COVID-19. The CDR3 here is CASSPSAGRASPLHF. CDR3 bases: TGTGCCAGCTCACCATCGGCAGGGAGGGCTTCACCCCTCCACTTT.